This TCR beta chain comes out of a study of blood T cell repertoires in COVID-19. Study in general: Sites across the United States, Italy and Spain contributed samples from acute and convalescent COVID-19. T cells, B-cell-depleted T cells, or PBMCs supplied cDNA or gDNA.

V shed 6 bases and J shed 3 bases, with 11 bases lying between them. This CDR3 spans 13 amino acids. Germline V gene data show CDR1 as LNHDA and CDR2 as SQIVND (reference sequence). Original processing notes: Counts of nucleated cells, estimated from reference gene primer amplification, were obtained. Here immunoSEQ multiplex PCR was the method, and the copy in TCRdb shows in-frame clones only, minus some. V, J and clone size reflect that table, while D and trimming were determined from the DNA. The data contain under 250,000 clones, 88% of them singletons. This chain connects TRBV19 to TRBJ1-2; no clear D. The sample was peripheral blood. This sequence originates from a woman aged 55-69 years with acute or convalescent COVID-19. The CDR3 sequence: CASRAGGDYGYTF. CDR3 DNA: TGTGCCAGTAGGGCGGGCGGGGACTATGGCTACACCTTC.